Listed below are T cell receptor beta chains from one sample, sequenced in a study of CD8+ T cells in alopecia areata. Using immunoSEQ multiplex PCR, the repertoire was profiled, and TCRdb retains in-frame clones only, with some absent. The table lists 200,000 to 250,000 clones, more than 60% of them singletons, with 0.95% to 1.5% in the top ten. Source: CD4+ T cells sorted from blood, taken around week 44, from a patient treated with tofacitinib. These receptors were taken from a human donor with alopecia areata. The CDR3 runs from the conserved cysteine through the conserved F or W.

CAWLRATEAFF TRBJ1-1 TRBV30
CASSQDGSSAYGYTF TRBJ1-2 TRBV4-3
CSVEDEWGAKNIQYF TRBJ2-4 TRBV29-1
CASSQRAGGLYEQYF TRBJ2-7 TRBV4-3
CASSSTSWDIQYF TRBJ2-4 TRBV7-2
CASSPQVLNTEAFF TRBJ1-1 TRBV4-3
CSVENLGGQNAFF TRBJ1-1 TRBV29-1
CASSQPGQSLNYGYTF TRBJ1-2 TRBV4-1
CSARRDRNTGELFF TRBJ2-2 TRBV29-1
CSARSAYEQYF TRBJ2-7 TRBV20-1
CASSRGAQETQYF TRBJ2-5 TRBV11-2
CASSYDIQVVRELFF TRBJ2-2 TRBV6-6
CASSLFSDRTNGYTF TRBJ1-2 TRBV7-2
CASSAQGNTEAFF TRBJ1-1 TRBV11-2
CASSSRTGANEQFF TRBJ2-1 TRBV9
CASSKTGDTEAFF TRBJ1-1 TRBV7-9
CASSRPGDTQYF TRBJ2-3 TRBV4-1
CASRPTGGLGYTF TRBJ1-2 TRBV25-1
CSVLQTGSGETQYF TRBJ2-5 TRBV29-1
CASSPPGRLQETQYF TRBJ2-5 TRBV7-2
CAIPDRSGANVLTF TRBJ2-6 TRBV10-3
CAWRPGIRDGYTF TRBJ1-2 TRBV30
CASSLPGTGNGELFF TRBJ2-2 TRBV4-1
CASSPRTSGGSTDTQYF TRBJ2-3 TRBV5-1
CASSLDWDRGYEQYF TRBJ2-7 TRBV7-2
CASSLRDFSFF TRBJ2-1 TRBV11-2
CSVVGITEAFF TRBJ1-1 TRBV29-1
CATQQGVVQETQYF TRBJ2-5 TRBV10-3
CAERGSGNIQYF TRBJ2-4 TRBV30
CAWRGGDSLVEGTRF TRBJ1-1 TRBV30
CAWSVGQGPRKYGYTF TRBJ1-2 TRBV30
CASSQGGISPLHF TRBJ1-6 TRBV11-3
CASSPKTGGTDTQYF TRBJ2-3 TRBV6-1